This entry describes one T cell receptor beta chain. The target antigen is unknown. A 5'RACE template-switching step, the method used to make TCR cDNA, added a universal primer site and UMIs. TCRdb processed the 5' RACE reads anew with MiXCR; each CDR3 protein has one entry. Among about 400,000 distinct CDR3 sequences listed, under 14% were seen once. The sample is drawn from a study of T cells after yellow fever vaccination. The V gene lost 6 bases and the J gene lost 3 bases, with 12 bases spanning the gap. This CDR3 region has 13 residues. Germline lookup yields CDR1 MNHNS and CDR2 SASEGT. General study points: Clonotypes found in both CD4 and CD8 compartments made up a small share. A weaker secondary response peaked on day 5, the primary on day 15. At under 98% for CD4 and about 87% for CD8, most primary-vaccination clones showed up again after the booster.

The rearrangement uses TRBV6-1 and TRBJ2-7; D is undetermined. Source: PBMCs, taken on the day of the first yellow fever vaccination. This clonotype was obtained from a man in his late teens or twenties who received the YFV17D yellow fever vaccine. The CDR3 DNA is TGTGCCAGCAGCTCCGGGCTTTACTACGAGCAGTACTTC. Translating it yields CASSSGLYYEQYF.